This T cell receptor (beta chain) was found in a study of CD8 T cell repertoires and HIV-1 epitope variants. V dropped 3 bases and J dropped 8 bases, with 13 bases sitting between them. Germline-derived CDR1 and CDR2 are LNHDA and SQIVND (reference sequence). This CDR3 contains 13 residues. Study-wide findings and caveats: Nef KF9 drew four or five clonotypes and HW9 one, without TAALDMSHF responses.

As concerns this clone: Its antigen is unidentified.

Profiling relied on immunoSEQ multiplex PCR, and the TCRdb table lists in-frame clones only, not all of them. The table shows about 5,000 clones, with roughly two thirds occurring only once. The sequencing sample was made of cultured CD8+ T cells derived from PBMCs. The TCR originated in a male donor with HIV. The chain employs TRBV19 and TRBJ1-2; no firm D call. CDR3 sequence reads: CASSMSWEKGYTF. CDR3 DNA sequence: TGTGCCAGTAGTATGAGCTGGGAGAAGGGCTACACCTTC.